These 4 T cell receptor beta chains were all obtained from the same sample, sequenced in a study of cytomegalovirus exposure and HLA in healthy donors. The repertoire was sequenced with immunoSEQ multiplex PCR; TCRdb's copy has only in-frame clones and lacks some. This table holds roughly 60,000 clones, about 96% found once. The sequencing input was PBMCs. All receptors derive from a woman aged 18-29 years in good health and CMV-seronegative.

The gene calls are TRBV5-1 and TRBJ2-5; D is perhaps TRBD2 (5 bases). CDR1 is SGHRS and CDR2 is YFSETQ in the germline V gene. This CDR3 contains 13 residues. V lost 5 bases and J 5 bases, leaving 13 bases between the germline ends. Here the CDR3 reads CASRWPSGETQYF. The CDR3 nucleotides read TGCGCCAGCAGGTGGCCCTCGGGGGAGACCCAGTACTTC.

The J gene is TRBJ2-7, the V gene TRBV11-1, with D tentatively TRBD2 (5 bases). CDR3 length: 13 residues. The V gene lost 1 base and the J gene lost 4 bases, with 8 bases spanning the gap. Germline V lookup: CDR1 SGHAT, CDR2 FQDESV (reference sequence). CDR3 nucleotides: TGTGCCAGCAGCTTAGGTCGGGATTACGAGCAGTACTTC. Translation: CASSLGRDYEQYF.

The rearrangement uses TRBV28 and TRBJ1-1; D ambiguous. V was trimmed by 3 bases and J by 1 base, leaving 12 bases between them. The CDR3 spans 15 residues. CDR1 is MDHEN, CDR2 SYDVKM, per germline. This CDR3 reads CASSFSGLGNTEAFF. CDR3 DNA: TGTGCCAGCAGTTTTTCGGGGTTGGGGAACACTGAAGCTTTCTTT.

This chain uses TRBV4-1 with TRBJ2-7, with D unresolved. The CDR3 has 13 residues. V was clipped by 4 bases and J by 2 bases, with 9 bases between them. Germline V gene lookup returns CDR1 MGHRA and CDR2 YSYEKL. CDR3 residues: CASSLTPPYEQYF. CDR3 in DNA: TGCGCCAGCAGCCTGACACCCCCCTACGAGCAGTACTTC.